Many counts were recorded for the clone carrying this TCR beta chain. The antigen is undetermined. Each CDR3 protein is one row after TCRdb ran MiXCR on the 5' RACE reads. The table shows fewer than 400,000 distinct CDR3 sequences, with around a sixth occurring only once. The record originates from a study of T-cell memory formation after mild COVID-19. As for the study in general: TCR clustering was largely donor specific. Study-wide points: Contracting clones, day 15 to 85, had balanced CD4/CD8, and later expanders favored CD4+. Contracting CD4+ clones were located mainly in CM and EM, and CD8+ clones in EMRA. Pre-infection memory showed some responding clones, and this suggested that cross-reactive memory joined.

Per the germline V gene, CDR1 is SGHRS and CDR2 is YFSETQ. V lost 5 bases, J lost 4 bases, and 9 bases stayed unmatched. The CDR3 spans 16 residues. The origin of this receptor is a man younger than 35 who had mild COVID-19 (a few samples of this study predate the infection). Cell type and time point are not known. Sequences were obtained from PBMCs or a T cell subset sorted from them (not recorded which). The chain uses TRBV5-1 and TRBJ2-1; 10 bases are shared with TRBD2. The CDR3 is CASSPDTSGVYNEQFF. DNA for the CDR3: TGCGCCAGCAGTCCCGATACTAGCGGGGTGTACAATGAGCAGTTCTTC.